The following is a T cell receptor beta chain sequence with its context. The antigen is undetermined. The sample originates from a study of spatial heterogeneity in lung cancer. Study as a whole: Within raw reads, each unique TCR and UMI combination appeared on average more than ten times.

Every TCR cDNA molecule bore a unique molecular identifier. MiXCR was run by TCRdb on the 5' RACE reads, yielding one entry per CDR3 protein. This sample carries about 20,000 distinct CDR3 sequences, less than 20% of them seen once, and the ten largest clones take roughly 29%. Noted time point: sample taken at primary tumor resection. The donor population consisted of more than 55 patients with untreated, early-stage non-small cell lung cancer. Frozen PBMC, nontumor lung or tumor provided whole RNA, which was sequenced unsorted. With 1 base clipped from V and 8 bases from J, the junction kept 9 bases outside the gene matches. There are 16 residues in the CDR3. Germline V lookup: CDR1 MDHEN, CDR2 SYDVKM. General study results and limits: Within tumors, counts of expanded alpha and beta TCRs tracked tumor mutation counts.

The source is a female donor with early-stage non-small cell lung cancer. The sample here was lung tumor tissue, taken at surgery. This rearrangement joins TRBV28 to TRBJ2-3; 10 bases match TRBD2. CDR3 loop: CASSLSLVAGGRTQYF. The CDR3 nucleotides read TGTGCCAGCAGTTTATCGCTAGTAGCGGGAGGACGTACGCAGTATTTT.